This is a list of T cell receptor beta chains from one sample in a study of cytomegalovirus exposure and HLA in healthy donors. Method: immunoSEQ multiplex PCR; TCRdb's copy keeps in-frame clones and lacks some. This sample yields roughly 150,000 clones, of which 70% to 80% are seen a single time; approximately 14% belongs to the top ten. Sample: PBMCs. The receptors originated from a woman aged 40 to 55 in good health and CMV-seronegative. Both conserved end residues are trimmed from each CDR3. The order of the fields is V gene, CDR3 protein.

TRBV30 | AWSRKETSGYT
TRBV7-9 | ASSYPDRGREKLF
TRBV4-3 | ASSPNPGQGRYEQY
TRBV6-6 | ASGDRVYEQY
TRBV4-2 | ASRGGGSYNEQF
TRBV28 | ASSRQGTGELF
TRBV18 | ASSPTSGGTTDTQY
TRBV6-5 | ASSSLGTGGIYGYT
TRBV2 | ASRVRGSYEQY
TRBV27 | ASSKRRSAEQY
TRBV7-9 | ASSLRPPTGQGWETQY
TRBV2 | ASSVVAQETQY
TRBV7-3 | ASSSPSGGNTDTQY
TRBV7-9 | ASSISGDTGELF
TRBV5-6 | ASSFGLAGKVETQY
TRBV19 | ASSGAGPEAEAF
TRBV5-1 | ASSFGGAQETQY
TRBV6-1 | ASSEPGHVPTLSGNTIY
TRBV28 | ASSFRGQSGNTIY
TRBV2 | ASLFFRTTRTGGEMNTEAF
TRBV27 | ASSLIRGQGPDTQY
TRBV15 | ATSDTSRGAGRAKNIQY
TRBV28 | ASSFRLAAYEQY
TRBV28 | ASRRTGAPPAF
TRBV18 | ASSPPEGLNPEAF
TRBV9 | ASSVLSGSENEQF
TRBV27 | ASSLSQRGQFRDTQY
TRBV29-1 | SVETSGIPETQY